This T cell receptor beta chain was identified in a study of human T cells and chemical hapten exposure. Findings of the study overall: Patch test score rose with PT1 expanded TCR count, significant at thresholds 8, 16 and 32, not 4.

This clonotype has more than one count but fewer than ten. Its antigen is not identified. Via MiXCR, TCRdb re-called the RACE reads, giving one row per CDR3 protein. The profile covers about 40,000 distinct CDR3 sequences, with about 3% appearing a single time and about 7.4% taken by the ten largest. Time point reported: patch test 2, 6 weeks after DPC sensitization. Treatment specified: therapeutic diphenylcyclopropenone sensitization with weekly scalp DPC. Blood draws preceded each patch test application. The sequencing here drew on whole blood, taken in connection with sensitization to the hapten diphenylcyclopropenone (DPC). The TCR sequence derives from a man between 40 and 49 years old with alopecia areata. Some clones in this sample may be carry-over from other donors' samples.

The CDR3 DNA sequence: TGTGCCAGCAGAAAACCGGGACTAGCGGGAAAAACCGGGGAGCTGTTTTTT. This sequence encodes CASRKPGLAGKTGELFF. V and J are TRBV28 and TRBJ2-2, with 13 nucleotides matching TRBD2. The CDR3 extends over 17 amino acids. J was trimmed by 5 bases and V by 6 bases; bases with no gene match: 9. Germline CDR1 is MDHEN and CDR2 is SYDVKM.